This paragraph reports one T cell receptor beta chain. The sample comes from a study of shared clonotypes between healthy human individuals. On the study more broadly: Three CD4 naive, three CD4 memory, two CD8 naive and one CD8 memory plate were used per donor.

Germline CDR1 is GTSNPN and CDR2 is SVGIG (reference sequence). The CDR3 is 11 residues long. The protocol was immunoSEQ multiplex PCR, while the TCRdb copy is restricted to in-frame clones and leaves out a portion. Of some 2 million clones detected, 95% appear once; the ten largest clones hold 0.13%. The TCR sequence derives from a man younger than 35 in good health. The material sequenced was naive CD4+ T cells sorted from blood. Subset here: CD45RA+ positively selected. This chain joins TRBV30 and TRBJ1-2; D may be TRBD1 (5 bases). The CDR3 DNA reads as TGTGTTCGGGGGGGAATTTATGGCTACACCTTC. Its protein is CVRGGIYGYTF. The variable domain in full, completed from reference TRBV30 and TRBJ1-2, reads SQTIHQWPATLVQPVGSPLSLECTVEGTSNPNLYWYRQAAGRGLQLLFYSVGIGQISSEVPQNLSASRPQDRQFILSSKKLLLSDSGFYLCVRGGIYGYTFGSGTRLTVV.